The 27 T cell receptor beta chains presented below share a single source sample, sequenced in a study of post-analysis software for immune sequencing data. General observations from the study: Compared with controls, patients had more of 4 or 5 TRBV segments, including TRBV5-6, TRBV5-1 and TRBV20-1.

Their cognate antigens are unknown. Unique molecular identifiers were present in the TCR beta cDNA libraries. In TCRdb, the PCR reads were re-called with MiXCR into one record per CDR3 protein. This table holds about 540,000 distinct CDR3 sequences, around 31% found once. Input material: blood. These TCRs come from a girl younger than 18 with multiple sclerosis.

The V gene is TRBV7-2, the J gene TRBJ1-4; 8 bases fit TRBD1. The ends lost 5 bases at V and 3 bases at J; junction bases unmatched: 5. The germline CDR1 and CDR2 sequences are SGHTA and FQGNSA. The CDR3 contains 15 residues. The CDR3 here is CASSGQGQANEKLFF. The CDR3, as DNA: TGTGCCAGCAGCGGCCAGGGACAGGCTAATGAAAAACTGTTTTTT.

This clonotype was detected a few times. The chain uses TRBV7-2 and TRBJ2-1, with D perhaps TRBD2 (5 bases). This CDR3 is 15 amino acids long. Germline V gene lookup returns CDR1 SGHTA and CDR2 FQGNSA. Trimming left V 3 bases short and J 10 bases short, with 19 bases between. The CDR3 DNA follows: TGTGCCAGCAGCTTTTCCCGGACTCCTCTGAGGGAGCAGTTCTTC. This gives the protein CASSFSRTPLREQFF.

This chain links TRBV20-1 with TRBJ2-1, with D possibly TRBD2 on 5 matching bases. Deletions cut 4 bases from V and 0 bases from J, with 13 bases between. Germline values: CDR1 DFQATT, CDR2 SNEGSKA (reference sequence). The CDR3 sequence is 15 residues long. The CDR3 loop is CSATAWESSYNEQFF. The CDR3 region has the DNA TGCAGTGCTACAGCATGGGAGAGCTCCTACAATGAGCAGTTCTTC.

This clonotype appeared many times. The chain is built from TRBV29-1 and TRBJ1-2, with D tentatively TRBD1 (5 bases). In germline, CDR1 is SQVTM, CDR2 ANQGSEA. CDR3 length: 11 amino acids. With 4 bases removed from V and 8 bases from J, the gap between germline ends came to 11 bases. CDR3 protein: CSVGRGLGYTF. The DNA for the CDR3 is TGCAGCGTTGGGCGGGGGTTAGGCTACACCTTC.

This clonotype came up a few times. The chain has TRBV5-1 and TRBJ2-5, with D tentatively TRBD1 (5 bases). Trimming took off 4 bases at V and 1 base at J, with 17 bases between the two ends. The CDR3 runs 16 residues. Germline assignment: CDR1 SGHRS and CDR2 YFSETQ. Here the CDR3 reads CASSPSNGATQETQYF. The CDR3 coding sequence is TGCGCCAGCAGCCCCTCGAATGGGGCCACCCAAGAGACCCAGTACTTC. Drawing the rest from reference TRBV5-1 and TRBJ2-5, the complete variable domain is KAGVTQTPRYLIKTRGQQVTLSCSPISGHRSVSWYQQTPGQGLQFLFEYFSETQRNKGNFPGRFSGRQFSNSRSEMNVSTLELGDSALYLCASSPSNGATQETQYFGPGTRLLVL.

The count of this clonotype is one. A read error may explain this, as a much larger clone is one base away. The chain is built from TRBV5-5 and TRBJ2-5; TRBD1 is a possible D gene (6 bases). The CDR3 contains 15 residues. Trimming took 7 bases from V and 5 from J, leaving 21 bases between them. Germline-derived CDR1 and CDR2 are SGHKS and YYEKEE (reference sequence). CDR3: CASGPSHAGAETQYF. In DNA form, the CDR3 reads TGTGCCAGCGGCCCCTCGCACGCAGGGGCCGAGACCCAGTACTTC.

This chain uses TRBV11-2 with TRBJ2-1; 9 nucleotides match TRBD2. CDR1 is SGHAT and CDR2 is FQNNGV in the germline V gene. J gave up 4 bases and V 2 bases, and 12 bases lay outside the gene matches. The CDR3 has 18 residues. CDR3 amino acids: CASSLNLLRGGEYNEQFF. In DNA, the CDR3 is TGTGCCAGCAGCTTAAATCTCCTTCGCGGGGGGGAGTACAATGAGCAGTTCTTC.

The chain couples TRBV5-1 to TRBJ2-1, with 14 bases lining up with TRBD2. The germline gives CDR1 SGHRS, CDR2 YFSETQ. The length of the CDR3 is 16 residues. The J segment lost 5 bases and the V segment lost 2 bases, leaving 3 bases of the junction unmatched. The CDR3 spells CASSLSTSGGDNEQFF. CDR3 DNA: TGCGCCAGCAGCTTATCGACTAGCGGGGGGGACAATGAGCAGTTCTTC.

This clonotype was detected only once. This may be a read error: a much more frequent sequence differs by one nucleotide. V usage is TRBV20-1 and J usage is TRBJ2-1, with 7 bases that match TRBD2. This CDR3 is built from 15 residues. From germline, CDR1 is DFQATT and CDR2 SNEGSKA (reference sequence). Trimming removed 1 base from V and 4 bases from J; junction bases left unmatched: 7. CDR3 DNA: TGCAGTGCTAGAGGCGGGAGTTGGATATACAATGAGCAGTTCTTC. This sequence encodes CSARGGSWIYNEQFF.

CDR3 nucleotide sequence: TGTGCCACCAGTGATTCGGGTACCCAGGACAGAAGCAATCAGCCCCAGCATTTT. This sequence encodes CATSDSGTQDRSNQPQHF. The chain carries TRBV24-1 and TRBJ1-5; D perhaps matches TRBD1 (6 bases). The CDR3 is 18 residues long. From germline, CDR1 is KGHDR and CDR2 SFDVKD. Trimming shortened V by 2 bases and J by 1 base, and 17 bases separated the two germline ends.

This chain links TRBV6-5 with TRBJ2-3, with a weak D call TRBD2 (7 bases). CDR3 length: 14 amino acids. The germline V gene has CDR1 MNHEY and CDR2 SVGAGI. Trimming shortened V by 3 bases and J by 8 bases, and 15 bases separated the two germline ends. For the CDR3, the DNA is TGTGCCAGCAGTTATCGGGGGGCGCAGGTTACGCAGTATTTT. Translating gives CASSYRGAQVTQYF.

A remark on this clonotype: This may arise from a read error, as a much more abundant clone is one base away. The J gene is TRBJ2-5, the V gene TRBV29-1; TRBD2 matches at 12 bases. J was trimmed by 11 bases and V by 3 bases; bases with no gene match: 19. The CDR3 contains 17 residues. Germline V gene sequence: CDR1 SQVTM, CDR2 ANQGSEA. The CDR3 reads CSVDFGASGGALGKQYF. CDR3 coding DNA: TGCAGCGTTGACTTTGGGGCTAGCGGGGGGGCCCTAGGCAAGCAGTACTTC.

The chain has TRBV19 and TRBJ1-4, with TRBD1 matching 7 bases. The germline gives CDR1 LNHDA, CDR2 SQIVND (reference sequence). This CDR3 region has 15 residues. Unmatched junction bases numbered 6, after V lost 3 bases and J lost 5 bases. This CDR3 reads CASSMWETGNEKLFF. As DNA, the CDR3 is TGTGCCAGTAGTATGTGGGAGACAGGGAATGAAAAACTGTTTTTT.

The V gene is TRBV20-1, the J gene TRBJ2-1, with 14 bases matching TRBD2. This CDR3 is built from 16 residues. With 6 bases clipped from V and 3 bases from J, the junction kept 7 bases outside the gene matches. The germline CDR1 and CDR2 sequences are DFQATT and SNEGSKA (reference sequence). CDR3 loop: CSAQTSGGAYYNEQFF. Here the CDR3 DNA reads TGCAGTGCACAGACTAGCGGGGGGGCCTACTACAATGAGCAGTTCTTC.

The chain is built from TRBV20-1 and TRBJ2-4, with D unclear. The J call may be incorrect, as the DNA end agrees better with TRBJ2-5. The CDR3 extends over 11 amino acids. Germline CDR1 and CDR2: DFQATT and SNEGSKA (reference sequence). The CDR3 loop is CSAPLRETQYF. The CDR3 DNA follows: TGCAGTGCGCCACTGAGGGAGACCCAGTACTTC.

The sample holds a few counts of this clonotype. V and J are TRBV2 and TRBJ2-1; D call uncertain. The CDR3 runs to 15 residues. Per germline, CDR1 SNHLY and CDR2 FYNNEI. Deletions cut 5 bases from V and 1 base from J, with 12 bases between. The CDR3 DNA follows: TGTGCCAGCAGTCCCACCATGAGATCCTACAATGAGCAGTTCTTC. Its translation is CASSPTMRSYNEQFF.

The V gene is TRBV7-9, the J gene TRBJ2-5, with 8 bases matching TRBD2. The J call may not be correct, given that the DNA end is closer to TRBJ2-7. The V gene's germline CDR1 is SEHNR and CDR2 FQNEAQ (reference sequence). CDR3 length: 15 amino acids. The CDR3 DNA is TGTGCCAGCAGCTTAGAAGGGACTAGTTCCCGCGAGCAGTACTTC. It encodes CASSLEGTSSREQYF.

The CDR3: CASSYRDWMYF. DNA for the CDR3: TGTGCCAGCAGCTACCGGGACTGGATGTATTTT. The rearrangement links TRBV7-2 to TRBJ2-3, with TRBD2 as a possible D gene (6 bases). The V end was cut by 4 bases, the J end by 14 bases, with 13 bases between. CDR3 length equals 11 residues. The germline V gene encodes CDR1 SGHTA and CDR2 FQGNSA.

This clonotype showed up just a few times. The CDR3 region has the DNA TGTGCCATCAGTAAGGACAGGGAAGACGAGCAGTACTTC. This codes for CAISKDREDEQYF. V is TRBV10-3 and J is TRBJ2-7; 8 positions match TRBD1. The germline V gene has CDR1 ENHRY and CDR2 SYGVKD. V gave up 5 bases and J gave up 5 bases; unmatched junction bases: 5. There are 13 residues in the CDR3.

The J gene is TRBJ2-7, the V gene TRBV20-1; maybe TRBD1 (5 bases). CDR3 length: 12 residues. Germline CDR1 and CDR2: DFQATT and SNEGSKA (reference sequence). The V end lost 5 bases, the J end lost 2 bases, and 10 bases lay between the germline ends. The CDR3 DNA sequence: TGCAGTGCTGCCAGGGTACCCTACGAGCAGTACTTC. Its protein is CSAARVPYEQYF.

This clonotype was detected a few times. The V call is TRBV6-6, the J call TRBJ2-5; possibly TRBD1 for D (6 bases). This CDR3 has 14 residues. Trimming took 2 bases from V and 4 from J, leaving 11 bases between them. In germline, CDR1 is MNHNY, CDR2 SVGAGI (reference sequence). DNA for the CDR3: TGTGCCAGCAGTTACGCCGACAGGTTAGAGACCCAGTACTTC. Translating gives CASSYADRLETQYF.

The chain combines TRBV5-1 with TRBJ2-5; D possibly matches TRBD1 or TRBD2 (5 bases each). Trimming pared 6 bases from V and 0 bases from J, leaving 18 bases between. This CDR3 is built from 16 residues. Germline V gene lookup returns CDR1 SGHRS and CDR2 YFSETQ. CDR3 sequence (DNA): TGCGCCAGCATTTCCGGGACCGGTTGGTACCAAGAGACCCAGTACTTC. Translating it yields CASISGTGWYQETQYF.

V gene TRBV12-3 or TRBV12-4 combines with J gene TRBJ2-5; D possibly matches TRBD1 or TRBD2 (6 bases each). The CDR3 has 15 amino acids. V lost 5 bases, J lost 7 bases, and 20 bases lay in between. CDR3 nucleotides: TGTGCCAGCAGTGCGAATACGGGGGCCCTTGGGACCCAGTACTTC. This translates into CASSANTGALGTQYF.

Comments on this clonotype: Relative to the germline gene, one junction end is altered; a read error may explain this. The V and J genes are TRBV5-6 and TRBJ2-7, with 7 bases that match TRBD1. This CDR3 spans 15 amino acids. Germline-derived CDR1 and CDR2 are SGHDT and YYEEEE. In DNA, the CDR3 is TGTGTCAGCAGCCCTCTCGGGACAGTTGAGGCCATACAGTACTTC. Translated, it gives CVSSPLGTVEAIQYF.

The chain has TRBV5-1 and TRBJ2-2, with D unclear. The germline gives CDR1 SGHRS, CDR2 YFSETQ. V was cut by 0 bases and J by 6 bases, with 15 bases left in between. CDR3 length: 16 residues. The CDR3 bases are TGCGCCAGCAGCTTGGAAGGACCACACGGCGCCGGGGAGCTGTTTTTT. Translation gives CASSLEGPHGAGELFF. Supplemented by reference TRBV5-1 and TRBJ2-2, the full variable domain reads KAGVTQTPRYLIKTRGQQVTLSCSPISGHRSVSWYQQTPGQGLQFLFEYFSETQRNKGNFPGRFSGRQFSNSRSEMNVSTLELGDSALYLCASSLEGPHGAGELFFGEGSRLTVL.

This clonotype came up once. CDR3 region: CSAQTSGGLEFF. The CDR3 nucleotides read TGCAGTGCTCAAACTAGCGGGGGGCTTGAGTTCTTC. V and J are TRBV20-1 and TRBJ2-1; 12 nucleotides line up with TRBD2. The CDR3 sequence is 12 residues long. Germline V gives CDR1 DFQATT, CDR2 SNEGSKA (reference sequence). The V gene end was trimmed by 5 bases and the J gene end by 14 bases; junction bases not matched to a gene: 7.

V gene TRBV7-9 combines with J gene TRBJ1-1; D not certain. This CDR3 comprises 11 residues. Germline CDR1 is SEHNR and CDR2 is FQNEAQ (reference sequence). V shed 7 bases and J shed 5 bases, with 8 bases lying between them. The CDR3 is CASNHGTEAFF. The CDR3 nucleotides read TGTGCCAGCAACCACGGTACTGAAGCTTTCTTT.